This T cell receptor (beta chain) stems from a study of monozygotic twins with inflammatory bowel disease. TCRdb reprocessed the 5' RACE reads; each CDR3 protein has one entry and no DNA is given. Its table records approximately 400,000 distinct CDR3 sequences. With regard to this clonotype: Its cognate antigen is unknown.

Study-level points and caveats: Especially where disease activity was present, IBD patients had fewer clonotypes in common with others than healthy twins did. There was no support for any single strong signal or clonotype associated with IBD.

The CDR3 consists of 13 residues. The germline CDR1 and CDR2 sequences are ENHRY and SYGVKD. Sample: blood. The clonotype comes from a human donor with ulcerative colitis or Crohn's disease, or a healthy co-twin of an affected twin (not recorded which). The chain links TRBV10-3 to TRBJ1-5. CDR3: CAISAAGNQPQHF.